This is a list of T cell receptor beta chains from one sample in a study of OX40 agonist ivuxolimab in advanced cancers. Profiled with immunoSEQ multiplex PCR; TCRdb holds only in-frame clones, not every one. The table shows tens of thousands of clones, with approximately 92% occurring only once. Source: CD4+ or CD8+ T cells sorted from blood, taken in a trial of the OX40 agonist ivuxolimab. The origin of the receptors is an adult with an advanced solid tumor such as melanoma, head and neck, liver or kidney cancer. CDR3s include the opening cysteine and the closing phenylalanine or tryptophan. The D gene is left open where the match is weak. Rows may omit the clone size; those that give it use once, few, many or a size class.

j_call d_call v_call clone_size cdr3_nt cdr3_aa
TRBJ2-2 TRBD1 TRBV6-1 - TGTGCCAGCACCCCCCGGACAGGGTGGACCGGGGAGCTGTTTTTT CASTPRTGWTGELFF
TRBJ1-1 TRBD1 TRBV19 - TGTGCCAGTAGTATTATCCAGGGGGCGAGTCTTATGGCTGAAGCTTTCTTT CASSIIQGASLMAEAFF
TRBJ2-5 TRBD2 TRBV7-9 - TGTGCCAGCAGCTTTCGGCGGGAGGGTTGGGGAGAGACCCAGTACTTC CASSFRREGWGETQYF
TRBJ2-5 - TRBV11-3 once TGTGCCAGCAGCCACAGGGGGAGGGTGGAGACCCAGTACTTC CASSHRGRVETQYF
TRBJ1-1 - TRBV5-1 - TGCGCCAGCAGCTTGGGTGGGGGCGGAGAAGCTTTCTTT CASSLGGGGEAFF
TRBJ2-3 TRBD2 TRBV7-6 - TGTGCCAGCAGCTTAGGGACTAGCGGGGGAACCCCAGATACGCAGTATTTT CASSLGTSGGTPDTQYF
TRBJ2-7 TRBD2 TRBV14 - TGTGCCAGCAGCCGCACCGGGACTAGTCTTGGGTACTTC CASSRTGTSLGYF
TRBJ2-5 - TRBV18 - TGTGCCAGCTCACAGGCCAGCGGAGTACAAGAGACCCAGTACTTC CASSQASGVQETQYF
TRBJ2-3 TRBD2 TRBV7-3 - TGTGCCAGCAGCCGCCACACTAGCGGGAATGGAGATACGCAGTATTTT CASSRHTSGNGDTQYF
TRBJ2-5 - TRBV21-1 - TGTGCCAGCAGCAAAGAGCGTATCCAAGAGACCCAGTACTTC CASSKERIQETQYF
TRBJ1-3 - TRBV7-2 once TGTGCCAGCAGCTTAAGTGACGGACTCTCTGGAAACACCATATATTTT CASSLSDGLSGNTIYF
TRBJ2-1 TRBD2 TRBV6-5 - TGTGCCAGCAGTTACTCTGATCTAGCGGGAGGGGGGGAGCAGTTCTTC CASSYSDLAGGGEQFF
TRBJ1-3 - TRBV30 - TGTGCCTGGAGCGTCTCGGGAAACACCATATATTTT CAWSVSGNTIYF
TRBJ2-7 TRBD1 TRBV11-3 - TGTGCCAGCAGCTTAGAAGGGGGACAGGGGTACGAGCAGTACTTC CASSLEGGQGYEQYF
TRBJ2-7 - TRBV11-2 - TGTGCCAGCGCCGAATTTGGGGATCACGAGCAGTACTTC CASAEFGDHEQYF
TRBJ2-2 - TRBV6-4 once TGTGCCAGCCAACAGACAGGCTCTACCGGGGAGCTGTTTTTT CASQQTGSTGELFF
TRBJ2-5 TRBD1 TRBV6-6 few TGTGCCAGTACAGGGGCGGGAGAGACCCAGTACTTC CASTGAGETQYF
TRBJ1-1 - TRBV5-1 - TGCGCCAGCAGCTTGGTCGGGAGCATGAACACTGAAGCTTTCTTT CASSLVGSMNTEAFF
TRBJ2-7 TRBD2 TRBV2 once TGTGCCAGCACCCTAACCCCGGGGGGGCGTTACGAGCAGTACTTC CASTLTPGGRYEQYF
TRBJ2-5 - TRBV14 - TGTGCCAGCAGCCACCGGAGTCTATATCAAGAGACCCAGTACTTC CASSHRSLYQETQYF
TRBJ1-1 - TRBV7-6 - TGTGCCAGCAGCTCCAGCCAGGGAAACACTGAAGCTTTCTTT CASSSSQGNTEAFF